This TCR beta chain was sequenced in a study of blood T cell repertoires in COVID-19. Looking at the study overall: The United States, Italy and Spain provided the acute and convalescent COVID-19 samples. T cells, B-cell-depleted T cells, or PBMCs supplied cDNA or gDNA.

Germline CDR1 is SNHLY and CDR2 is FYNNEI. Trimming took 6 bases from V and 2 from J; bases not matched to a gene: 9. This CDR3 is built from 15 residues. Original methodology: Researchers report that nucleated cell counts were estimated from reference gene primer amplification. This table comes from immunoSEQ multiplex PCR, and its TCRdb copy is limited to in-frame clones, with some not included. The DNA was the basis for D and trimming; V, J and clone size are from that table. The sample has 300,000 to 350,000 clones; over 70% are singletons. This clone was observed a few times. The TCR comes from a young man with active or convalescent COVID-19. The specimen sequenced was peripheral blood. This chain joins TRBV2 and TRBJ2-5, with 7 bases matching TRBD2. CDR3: CASRPQTSPQETQYF. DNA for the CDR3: TGTGCCAGCAGGCCCCAGACTAGCCCTCAAGAGACCCAGTACTTC.